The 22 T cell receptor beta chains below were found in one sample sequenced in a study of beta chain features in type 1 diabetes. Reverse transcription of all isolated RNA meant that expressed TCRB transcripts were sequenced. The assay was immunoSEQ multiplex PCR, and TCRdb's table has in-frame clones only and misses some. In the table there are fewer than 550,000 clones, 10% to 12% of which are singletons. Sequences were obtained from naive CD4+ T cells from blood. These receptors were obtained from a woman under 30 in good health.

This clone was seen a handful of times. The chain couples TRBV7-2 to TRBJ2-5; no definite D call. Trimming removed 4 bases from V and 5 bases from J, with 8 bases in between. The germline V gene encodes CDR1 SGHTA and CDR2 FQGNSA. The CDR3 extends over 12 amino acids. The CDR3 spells CASSWAFETQYF. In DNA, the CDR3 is TGTGCCAGCAGCTGGGCCTTCGAGACCCAGTACTTC.

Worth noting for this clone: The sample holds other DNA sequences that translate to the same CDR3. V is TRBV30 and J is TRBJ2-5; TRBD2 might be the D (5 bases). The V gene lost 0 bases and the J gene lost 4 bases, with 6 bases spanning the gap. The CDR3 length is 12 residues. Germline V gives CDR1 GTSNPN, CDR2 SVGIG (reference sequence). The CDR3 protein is CAWSVRGETQYF. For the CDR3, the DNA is TGTGCCTGGAGTGTACGGGGAGAGACCCAGTACTTC.

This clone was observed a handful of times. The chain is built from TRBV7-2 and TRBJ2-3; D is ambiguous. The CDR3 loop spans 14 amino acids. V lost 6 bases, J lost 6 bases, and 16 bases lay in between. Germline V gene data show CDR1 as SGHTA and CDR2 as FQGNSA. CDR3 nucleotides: TGTGCCAGCAGGACGACCTGGCAGGCGGATACGCAGTATTTT. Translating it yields CASRTTWQADTQYF.

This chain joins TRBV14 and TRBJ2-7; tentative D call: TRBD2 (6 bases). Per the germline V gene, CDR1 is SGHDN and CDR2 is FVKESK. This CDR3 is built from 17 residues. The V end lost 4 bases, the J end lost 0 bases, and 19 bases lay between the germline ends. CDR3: CASSRSSGTFSSYEQYV. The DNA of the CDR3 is TGTGCCAGCAGCCGATCGTCCGGGACTTTCAGCTCCTACGAGCAGTACGTC.

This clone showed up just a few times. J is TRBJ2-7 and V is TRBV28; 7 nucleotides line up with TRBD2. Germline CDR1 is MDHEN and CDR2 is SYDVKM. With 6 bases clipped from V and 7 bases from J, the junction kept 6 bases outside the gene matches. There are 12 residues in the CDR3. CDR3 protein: CASSREVREQYV. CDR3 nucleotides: TGTGCCAGCAGCCGGGAGGTGAGGGAGCAGTACGTC.

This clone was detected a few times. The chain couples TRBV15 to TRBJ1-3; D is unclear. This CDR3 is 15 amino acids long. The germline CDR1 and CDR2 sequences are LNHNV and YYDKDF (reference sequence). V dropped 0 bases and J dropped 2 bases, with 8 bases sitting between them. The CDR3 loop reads CATSRDYGTGNTIYF. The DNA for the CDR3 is TGTGCCACCAGCAGAGATTATGGAACTGGAAACACCATATATTTT.

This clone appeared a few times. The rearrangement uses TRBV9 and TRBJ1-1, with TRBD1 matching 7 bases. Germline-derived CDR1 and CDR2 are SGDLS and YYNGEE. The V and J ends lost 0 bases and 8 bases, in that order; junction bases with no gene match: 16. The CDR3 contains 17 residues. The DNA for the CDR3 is TGTGCCAGCAGCGTAGACAGTGAAGGGGGACAGAGGGTAGAAGCTTTCTTT. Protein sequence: CASSVDSEGGQRVEAFF.

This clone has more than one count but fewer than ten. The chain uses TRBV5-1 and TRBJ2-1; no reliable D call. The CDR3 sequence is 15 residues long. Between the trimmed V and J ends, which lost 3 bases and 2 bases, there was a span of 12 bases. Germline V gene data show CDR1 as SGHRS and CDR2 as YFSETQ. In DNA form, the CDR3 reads TGCGCCAGCAGCTGGGAAGGGAAGACCTACAATGAGCAGTTCTTC. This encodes CASSWEGKTYNEQFF.

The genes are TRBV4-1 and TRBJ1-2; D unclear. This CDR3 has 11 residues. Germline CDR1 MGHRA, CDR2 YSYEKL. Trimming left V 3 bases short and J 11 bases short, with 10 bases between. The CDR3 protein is CASSHEWRYTF. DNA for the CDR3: TGCGCCAGCAGCCACGAGTGGCGTTACACCTTC.

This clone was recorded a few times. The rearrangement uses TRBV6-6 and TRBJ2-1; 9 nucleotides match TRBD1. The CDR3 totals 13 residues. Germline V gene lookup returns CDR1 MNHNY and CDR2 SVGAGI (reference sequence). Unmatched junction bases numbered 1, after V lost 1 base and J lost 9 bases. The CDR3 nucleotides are TGTGCCAGCAGTTACTTGGGACAGGGTGAGCAGTTCTTC. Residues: CASSYLGQGEQFF.

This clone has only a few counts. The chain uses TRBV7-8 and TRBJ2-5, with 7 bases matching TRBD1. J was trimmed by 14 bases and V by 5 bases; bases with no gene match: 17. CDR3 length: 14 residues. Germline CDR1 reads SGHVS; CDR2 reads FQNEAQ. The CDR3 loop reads CASSSRDSSQGRYF. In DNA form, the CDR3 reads TGTGCCAGCAGCAGCCGGGACAGCTCTCAGGGGCGCTACTTC. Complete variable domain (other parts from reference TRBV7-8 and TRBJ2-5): GAGVSQSPRYKVAKRGQDVALRCDPISGHVSLFWYQQALGQGPEFLTYFQNEAQLDKSGLPSDRFFAERPEGSVSTLKIQRTQQEDSAVYLCASSSRDSSQGRYFGPGTRLLVL.

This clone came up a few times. CDR3 region: CAWSIQEDQPQHF. CDR3 DNA sequence: TGTGCCTGGAGTATCCAGGAGGATCAGCCCCAGCATTTT. The chain combines TRBV30 with TRBJ1-5; D is unresolved. V lost 2 bases, J lost 5 bases, and 10 bases lay in between. Germline lookup yields CDR1 GTSNPN and CDR2 SVGIG (reference sequence). CDR3 length equals 13 residues.

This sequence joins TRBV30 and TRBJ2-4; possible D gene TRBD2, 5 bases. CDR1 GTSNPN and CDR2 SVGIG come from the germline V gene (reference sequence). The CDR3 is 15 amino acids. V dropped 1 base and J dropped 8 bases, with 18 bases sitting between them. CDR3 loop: CAWSGRTPGGDIQYF. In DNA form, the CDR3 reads TGTGCCTGGAGTGGACGGACGCCTGGAGGAGACATTCAGTACTTC.

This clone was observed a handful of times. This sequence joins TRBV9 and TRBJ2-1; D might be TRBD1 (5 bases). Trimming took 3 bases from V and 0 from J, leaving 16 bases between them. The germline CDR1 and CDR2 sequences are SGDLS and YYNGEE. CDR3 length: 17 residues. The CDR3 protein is CASSGRPQGGSYNEQFF. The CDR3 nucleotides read TGTGCCAGCAGCGGGAGACCTCAGGGCGGCTCCTACAATGAGCAGTTCTTC.

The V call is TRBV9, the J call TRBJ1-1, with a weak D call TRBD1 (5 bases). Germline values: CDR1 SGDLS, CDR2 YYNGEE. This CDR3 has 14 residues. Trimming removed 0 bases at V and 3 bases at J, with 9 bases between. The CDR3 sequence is CASSVGGAHTEAFF. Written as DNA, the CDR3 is TGTGCCAGCAGCGTAGGAGGGGCGCACACTGAAGCTTTCTTT.

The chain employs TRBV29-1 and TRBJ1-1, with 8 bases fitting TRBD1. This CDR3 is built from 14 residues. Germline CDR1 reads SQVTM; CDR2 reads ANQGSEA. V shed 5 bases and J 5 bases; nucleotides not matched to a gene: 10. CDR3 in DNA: TGCAGCGTTACACCCAGGGGGCGAAGGACTGAAGCTTTCTTT. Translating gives CSVTPRGRRTEAFF.

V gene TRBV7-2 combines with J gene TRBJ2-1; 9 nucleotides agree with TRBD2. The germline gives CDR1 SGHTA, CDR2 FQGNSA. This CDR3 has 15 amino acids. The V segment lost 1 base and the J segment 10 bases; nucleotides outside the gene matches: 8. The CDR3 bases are TGTGCCAGCAGCTTAGAGGGGCGGCTAGCGGGGGAGCAGTTCTTC. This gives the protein CASSLEGRLAGEQFF.

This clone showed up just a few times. The chain's CDR3 is CASSSGRKGYNEQFF. CDR3 DNA: TGCGCCAGCAGCTCCGGACGGAAAGGGTACAATGAGCAGTTCTTC. The chain has TRBV5-1 and TRBJ2-1; D call uncertain. The V gene's germline CDR1 is SGHRS and CDR2 YFSETQ. This CDR3 contains 15 residues. V lost 3 bases and J 4 bases, leaving 14 bases between the germline ends. Drawing the rest from reference TRBV5-1 and TRBJ2-1, the complete variable domain is KAGVTQTPRYLIKTRGQQVTLSCSPISGHRSVSWYQQTPGQGLQFLFEYFSETQRNKGNFPGRFSGRQFSNSRSEMNVSTLELGDSALYLCASSSGRKGYNEQFFGPGTRLTVL.

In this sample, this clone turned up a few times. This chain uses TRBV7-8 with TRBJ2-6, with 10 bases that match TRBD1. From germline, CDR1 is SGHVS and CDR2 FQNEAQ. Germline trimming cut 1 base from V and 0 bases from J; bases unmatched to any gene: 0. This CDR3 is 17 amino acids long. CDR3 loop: CASSLGTGGSGANVLTF. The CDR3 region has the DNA TGTGCCAGCAGCTTAGGGACAGGGGGCTCTGGGGCCAACGTCCTGACTTTC. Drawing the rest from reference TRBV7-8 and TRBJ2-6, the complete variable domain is GAGVSQSPRYKVAKRGQDVALRCDPISGHVSLFWYQQALGQGPEFLTYFQNEAQLDKSGLPSDRFFAERPEGSVSTLKIQRTQQEDSAVYLCASSLGTGGSGANVLTFGAGSRLTVL.

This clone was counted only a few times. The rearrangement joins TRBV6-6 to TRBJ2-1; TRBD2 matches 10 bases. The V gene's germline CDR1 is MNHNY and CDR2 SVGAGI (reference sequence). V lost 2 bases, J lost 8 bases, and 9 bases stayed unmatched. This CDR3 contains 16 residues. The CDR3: CASSYGSSGRGDEQFF. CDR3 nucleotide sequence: TGTGCCAGCAGTTACGGATCTAGCGGGAGAGGGGATGAGCAGTTCTTC.

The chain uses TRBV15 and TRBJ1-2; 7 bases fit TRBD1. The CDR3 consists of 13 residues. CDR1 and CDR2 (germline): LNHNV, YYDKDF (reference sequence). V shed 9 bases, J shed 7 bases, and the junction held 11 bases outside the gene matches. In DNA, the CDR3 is TGTGCCACGAGCCCCCGACAGGGTGGTGGCTACACCTTC. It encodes CATSPRQGGGYTF.

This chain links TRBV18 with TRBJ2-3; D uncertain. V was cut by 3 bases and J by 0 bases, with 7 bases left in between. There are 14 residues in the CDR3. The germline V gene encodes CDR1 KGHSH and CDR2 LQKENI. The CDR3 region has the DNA TGTGCCAGCTCACCTTTGATCAGCACAGATACGCAGTATTTT. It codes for CASSPLISTDTQYF.